The entry below gives a single T cell receptor beta chain sequence along with its context. The CDR3 length is 17 residues. CDR1 and CDR2 from the germline V gene are LGHDT and YNNKEL (reference sequence). The junction had 11 bases not matched to a gene; V was cut back by 4 bases and J by 0 bases. The sample originates from a study of blood T cell repertoires in COVID-19. Study-wide context: Nucleic acid was either cDNA or gDNA, and it came from T cells, B-cell-depleted T cells, or PBMCs.

Original processing methods: Amplification from reference gene primers served as the basis for estimated nucleated cell counts. Libraries were prepared by immunoSEQ multiplex PCR; TCRdb keeps only in-frame clonotypes and omits some of them. D and trimming come from the DNA, and the V and J calls and clone size come from that table. The top ten hold approximately 4% of the sample, which has around 340,000 clones, around 86% seen once. Donors were grouped by their self-reported clinical history. The chain carries TRBV3-1 (or the pseudogene TRBV3-2) and TRBJ1-1; the match to TRBD1 covers 7 bases. The TCR originated in a middle-aged woman with acute COVID-19. The material sequenced was PBMCs or T cells enriched from blood (not recorded which). Here the CDR3 reads CASSPGWDRALNTEAFF. Here the CDR3 DNA reads TGTGCCAGCAGCCCGGGATGGGACAGAGCCCTGAACACTGAAGCTTTCTTT.